These 31 T cell receptor beta chains originate from one sample sequenced in a study of T cell responses to AZD1222 COVID-19 vaccine. Sequencing used immunoSEQ multiplex PCR; TCRdb keeps in-frame clones, though not all of them. The sample consists of about 150,000 clones, around nine tenths of them appearing once. The sample was peripheral blood, taken on day 0 of AZD1222 vaccination. Receptors were obtained from an adult in good health.

The V gene is TRBV23-1, the J gene TRBJ2-6, with 7 nucleotides matching TRBD2. TRBV23-1 belongs to the ORF category, with a function that is uncertain. After removal of 0 bases from V and 3 bases from J, the junction contained 8 bases not matched to a gene. The CDR3 is made up of 18 amino acids. The CDR3: CASSQSGSAGVGANVLTF. CDR3 DNA: TGCGCCAGCAGTCAATCTGGTTCCGCGGGGGTTGGGGCCAACGTCCTGACTTTC.

This clone was counted a single time. The J gene is TRBJ2-1, the V gene TRBV10-3; 7 positions match TRBD2. This CDR3 is built from 14 residues. The junction had 12 bases not matched to a gene; V was cut back by 7 bases and J by 9 bases. CDR1 and CDR2 (germline): ENHRY, SYGVKD. CDR3 sequence (DNA): TGTGCCATCAATCAGTGGGAGGGCCGAGTTGAGCAGTTCTTC. Translated: CAINQWEGRVEQFF.

The rearrangement joins TRBV29-1 to TRBJ1-5; weak D call: TRBD1 (6 bases). Germline values: CDR1 SQVTM, CDR2 ANQGSEA. Between the trimmed V and J ends, which lost 4 bases and 3 bases, there was a span of 10 bases. The CDR3 extends over 13 amino acids. CDR3 DNA sequence: TGCAGCGTTGCGGACAGTTCCAATCAGCCCCAGCATTTT. Protein: CSVADSSNQPQHF.

The gene calls are TRBV25-1 and TRBJ1-6; D perhaps matches TRBD1 (5 bases). Between the trimmed V and J ends, which lost 5 bases and 9 bases, there was a span of 11 bases. The CDR3 covers 13 residues. Germline values: CDR1 MGHDK, CDR2 SYGVNS. The DNA for the CDR3 is TGTGCCAGCAGTCCCCGGGGGATTTCACCCCTCCACTTT. This gives the protein CASSPRGISPLHF.

The gene calls are TRBV5-1 and TRBJ2-1, with D possibly matching TRBD1 (6 bases). This CDR3 region has 14 residues. Germline V gene lookup returns CDR1 SGHRS and CDR2 YFSETQ. V was cut by 0 bases and J by 5 bases, with 9 bases left in between. The DNA of the CDR3 is TGCGCCAGCAGCTTGGGGTCAGGGGACAATGAGCAGTTCTTC. It specifies CASSLGSGDNEQFF.

A single count supports this clone. J is TRBJ2-1 and V is TRBV11-2, with D possibly called TRBD1 or TRBD2 (5 bases each). This CDR3 contains 16 residues. The germline V gene has CDR1 SGHAT and CDR2 FQNNGV. V was shortened by 6 bases and J by 1 base, with 16 bases between the two germline ends. The CDR3 DNA reads as TGTGCCAGCAGGCGCCGTGGGGGAGTGTCCTACAATGAGCAGTTCTTC. Translation: CASRRRGGVSYNEQFF.

The gene calls are TRBV6-2 or TRBV6-3 and TRBJ2-7, with D perhaps matching TRBD1 or TRBD2 (5 bases each). The CDR3 totals 14 residues. V dropped 3 bases and J dropped 2 bases, with 11 bases sitting between them. The germline V gene encodes CDR1 MNHEY and CDR2 SVGEGT. The CDR3 loop is CASSYGTGTYEQYF. The CDR3 region has the DNA TGTGCCAGCAGTTATGGGACGGGCACCTACGAGCAGTACTTC.

J is TRBJ2-5 and V is TRBV7-8, with D uncertain. Per germline, CDR1 SGHVS and CDR2 FQNEAQ. Trimming left V 5 bases short and J 2 bases short, with 12 bases between. This CDR3 contains 14 residues. The CDR3, as DNA: TGTGCCAGCAGCAGATGGACGTTTCAAGAGACCCAGTACTTC. This sequence encodes CASSRWTFQETQYF.

J is TRBJ2-1 and V is TRBV7-9; D perhaps matches TRBD2 (6 bases). CDR1 and CDR2 from the germline V gene are SEHNR and FQNEAQ (reference sequence). Trimming removed 5 bases from V and 4 bases from J, with 15 bases in between. CDR3 length: 15 amino acids. The CDR3 spells CASSGTGTEYNEQFF. CDR3 bases: TGTGCCAGCAGCGGAACCGGGACTGAGTACAATGAGCAGTTCTTC.

The CDR3 DNA reads TGTGCCAGCAGTCTGTCGAGGACCTACGAGCAGTACTTC. This encodes CASSLSRTYEQYF. The V and J genes are TRBV6-5 and TRBJ2-7; D is uncertain. The V end was cut by 5 bases, the J end by 2 bases, with 10 bases between. CDR3 length: 13 amino acids. Germline CDR1 MNHEY, CDR2 SVGAGI.

This chain connects TRBV5-1 to TRBJ2-1, with 10 bases lining up with TRBD2. CDR1 and CDR2 from the germline V gene are SGHRS and YFSETQ. J lost 1 base, V lost 6 bases, and 1 base had no gene match. The CDR3 sequence is 14 residues long. The CDR3 region is CASMTSGSYNEQFF. The DNA for the CDR3 is TGCGCCAGCATGACTAGCGGGTCCTACAATGAGCAGTTCTTC.

The chain joins TRBV3-1 (or the pseudogene TRBV3-2) to TRBJ2-1; 11 positions match TRBD2. Losses at the gene ends were 4 bases for V and 6 bases for J; bases not matched to a gene: 8. The CDR3 has 16 residues. CDR1 is LGHDT, CDR2 YNNKEL, per germline (reference sequence). The CDR3 sequence is CASSPQLAGVGNEQFF. CDR3 nucleotides: TGTGCCAGCAGCCCACAACTAGCGGGAGTCGGCAATGAGCAGTTCTTC.

The CDR3 loop reads CASSQAPGALYEQYF. The CDR3 region has the DNA TGCGCCAGCAGCCAAGCACCGGGAGCTCTCTACGAGCAGTACTTC. The chain links TRBV4-1 to TRBJ2-7; possibly TRBD2 for D (6 bases). Trimming left V 1 base short and J 3 bases short, with 13 bases between. The CDR3 consists of 15 residues. The germline V gene encodes CDR1 MGHRA and CDR2 YSYEKL.

The genes are TRBV6-4 and TRBJ2-3; 8 bases fit TRBD2. The CDR3 consists of 15 residues. V trimming: 0 bases; J trimming: 3 bases; junction bases outside the gene matches: 2. The V gene's germline CDR1 is MRHNA and CDR2 SNTAGT. The CDR3 is CASSDSRLATDTQYF. The CDR3 nucleotides are TGTGCCAGCAGTGACTCGAGACTAGCGACAGATACGCAGTATTTT.

The rearrangement joins TRBV16 to TRBJ1-2; TRBD1 might be the D (6 bases). The CDR3 is 14 residues long. From germline, CDR1 is KGHSY and CDR2 FQNENV. V was cut by 4 bases and J by 5 bases, with 14 bases left in between. DNA for the CDR3: TGTGCCAGCAGCCCAACAACAGGGACTTATGGCTACACCTTC. It translates to CASSPTTGTYGYTF.

This rearrangement joins TRBV19 to TRBJ2-7, with D possibly TRBD2 on 6 matching bases. The CDR3 loop spans 13 amino acids. Germline V lookup: CDR1 LNHDA, CDR2 SQIVND (reference sequence). V lost 6 bases, J lost 5 bases, and 14 bases lay in between. CDR3 in amino acids: CASRGGPPHEQYF. The CDR3 DNA follows: TGTGCCAGTAGGGGGGGACCTCCACACGAGCAGTACTTC.

This clone has a single count. The genes are TRBV7-8 and TRBJ1-1; possible D gene TRBD1, 5 bases. Trimming shortened V by 3 bases and J by 6 bases, and 14 bases separated the two germline ends. The CDR3 consists of 14 residues. From germline, CDR1 is SGHVS and CDR2 FQNEAQ. Here the CDR3 reads CASSFGIGTPEAFF. CDR3 nucleotide sequence: TGTGCCAGCAGCTTTGGGATCGGGACGCCTGAAGCTTTCTTT.

The chain combines TRBV6-1 with TRBJ1-1; D not resolved. CDR3 length: 16 residues. Germline CDR1 MNHNS, CDR2 SASEGT. Trimming removed 3 bases at V and 2 bases at J, with 16 bases between. The CDR3 sequence is CASSDVIERANTEAFF. In nucleotides, the CDR3 is TGTGCCAGCAGTGATGTAATCGAAAGGGCCAACACTGAAGCTTTCTTT.

This clone appeared once. The gene calls are TRBV7-2 and TRBJ1-2, with D unresolved. The CDR3 contains 18 residues. V lost 1 base to trimming and J lost 5 bases, with 23 bases between them. Germline V lookup: CDR1 SGHTA, CDR2 FQGNSA. The CDR3 DNA sequence: TGTGCCAGCAGCTTAGGCCCAGAGAACCTCCTCTATATTTATGGCTACACCTTC. Translation: CASSLGPENLLYIYGYTF.

The rearrangement links TRBV30 to TRBJ1-1, with 8 nucleotides matching TRBD1. The CDR3 loop spans 15 amino acids. V dropped 0 bases and J dropped 3; count of bases not matched to a gene: 6. Germline CDR1 reads GTSNPN; CDR2 reads SVGIG (reference sequence). The CDR3 is CAWSVEGQGDTEAFF. CDR3 bases: TGTGCCTGGAGTGTAGAAGGACAGGGTGACACTGAAGCTTTCTTT.

CDR3 DNA: TGCGCCAGCAGCTTTAGAAAGTCTGAAGAGACCCAGTACTTC. Translated: CASSFRKSEETQYF. The V and J genes are TRBV5-1 and TRBJ2-5; D is undetermined. Germline-derived CDR1 and CDR2 are SGHRS and YFSETQ. Trimming removed 2 bases at V and 3 bases at J, with 11 bases between. The CDR3 extends over 14 amino acids.

The chain employs TRBV28 and TRBJ2-1; 12 bases map to TRBD2. Germline assignment: CDR1 MDHEN and CDR2 SYDVKM. V lost 7 bases and J lost 3; bases outside the gene matches: 4. This CDR3 region has 15 residues. The CDR3 bases are TGTGCCAGCATCCCTAGCGGGGGGGTCTACAATGAGCAGTTCTTC. The encoded protein is CASIPSGGVYNEQFF.

The chain combines TRBV29-1 with TRBJ1-2, with a weak D call TRBD1 (6 bases). The CDR3 spans 15 residues. CDR1 is SQVTM and CDR2 is ANQGSEA in the germline V gene. V was pared by 1 base and J by 8 bases, with 20 bases between. CDR3 bases: TGCAGCGTTGAAGGGGGAGCAGGGGTTCTTAGAGGCTACACCTTC. Its translation is CSVEGGAGVLRGYTF.

The V gene is TRBV25-1, the J gene TRBJ1-1, with 7 bases identical to TRBD1. The CDR3 runs to 14 residues. After removal of 8 bases from V and 2 bases from J, the junction contained 8 bases not matched to a gene. CDR1 and CDR2 (germline): MGHDK, SYGVNS. The DNA of the CDR3 is TGTGCCAGCTTTAATCCAGGGGGAAACACTGAAGCTTTCTTT. Translated, it gives CASFNPGGNTEAFF.

The rearrangement links TRBV3-1 (or the pseudogene TRBV3-2) to TRBJ2-7, with D maybe TRBD2 (5 bases). Germline V CDR1 and CDR2: LGHDT, YNNKEL (reference sequence). The CDR3 has 18 amino acids. Trimming left V 2 bases short and J 2 bases short, with 22 bases between. This CDR3 reads CASSQWSKKGSRTYEQYF. CDR3 nucleotides: TGTGCCAGCAGCCAATGGTCAAAGAAAGGGAGTCGGACCTACGAGCAGTACTTC.

CDR3 nucleotides: TGTGCCAGCAGTCCCGGAGGGGTGGGTAACTATGGCTACACCTTC. It codes for CASSPGGVGNYGYTF. The chain is built from TRBV28 and TRBJ1-2, with D possibly being TRBD1 (5 bases). Looked up from germline, CDR1 is MDHEN and CDR2 is SYDVKM. V was trimmed by 5 bases and J by 1 base, leaving 14 bases between them. CDR3 size: 15 residues.

This chain uses TRBV5-1 with TRBJ1-1; perhaps TRBD1 as D (5 bases). Per germline, CDR1 SGHRS and CDR2 YFSETQ. This CDR3 spans 14 amino acids. V was cut by 4 bases and J by 6 bases, with 16 bases left in between. The DNA for the CDR3 is TGCGCCAGCAGCGGGTTGCAGGGCTTCCCTGAAGCTTTCTTT. Its translation is CASSGLQGFPEAFF. Full variable domain (outside the CDR3, taken from reference TRBV5-1 and TRBJ1-1): KAGVTQTPRYLIKTRGQQVTLSCSPISGHRSVSWYQQTPGQGLQFLFEYFSETQRNKGNFPGRFSGRQFSNSRSEMNVSTLELGDSALYLCASSGLQGFPEAFFGQGTRLTVV.

The chain carries TRBV4-3 and TRBJ2-1, with a possible D match to TRBD2 (7 bases). Germline CDR1 reads LGHNA; CDR2 reads YSLEER. V was trimmed by 1 base and J by 8 bases, leaving 18 bases between them. The CDR3 runs 16 residues. The CDR3 DNA is TGCGCCAGCAGCCAAGCCCCTCGAGGGGGGGGAGATGAGCAGTTCTTC. It is translated as CASSQAPRGGGDEQFF.

The chain is built from TRBV9 and TRBJ2-1, with 7 bases matching TRBD2. Germline-derived CDR1 and CDR2 are SGDLS and YYNGEE. This CDR3 has 14 residues. V was pared by 3 bases and J by 4 bases, with 4 bases of the junction left unmatched. CDR3 protein: CASSAGTTYNEQFF. For the CDR3, the DNA is TGTGCCAGCAGCGCCGGGACTACTTACAATGAGCAGTTCTTC.

The rearrangement joins TRBV7-9 to TRBJ2-1, with D possibly matching TRBD1 (6 bases). Germline V lookup: CDR1 SEHNR, CDR2 FQNEAQ (reference sequence). V lost 3 bases and J lost 0, with 9 bases in between. The CDR3 totals 15 residues. The CDR3 region has the DNA TGTGCCAGCAGCTTTGACAGGAACTCCTACAATGAGCAGTTCTTC. Protein product: CASSFDRNSYNEQFF.

This sequence joins TRBV12-3 or TRBV12-4 and TRBJ1-1, with TRBD1 as a possible D gene (6 bases). Trimming pared 8 bases from V and 8 bases from J, leaving 18 bases between. The CDR3 sequence is 13 residues long. The CDR3 sequence is CASHKVGGTEAFF. DNA for the CDR3: TGTGCCAGCCACAAAGTAGGGGGGACGGAAGCTTTCTTT.